Listed below are T cell receptor beta chains from one sample, sequenced in a study of blood T cell repertoires in COVID-19. Profiling relied on immunoSEQ multiplex PCR, and the TCRdb table lists in-frame clones only, not all of them. The table lists over 250,000 clones, approximately 83% of them singletons. Sequencing was done on a sample of peripheral blood. The receptors were gathered from a human donor in a cohort sampled during active COVID-19. CDR3s include the opening cysteine and the closing phenylalanine or tryptophan. The D gene is left open where the match is weak. Some rows have no size entry. The others give once, few or many, or a class for an expanded clone.

v_call	clone_size	d_call	j_call	cdr3_aa	cdr3_nt
TRBV2	-	-	TRBJ2-2	CASRAAGELFF	TGTGCCAGCAGGGCAGCCGGGGAGCTGTTTTTT
TRBV27	-	TRBD1	TRBJ2-4	CASSLSHRGENIQYF	TGTGCCAGCAGTTTATCTCACAGGGGGGAAAACATTCAGTACTTC
TRBV12-3/TRBV12-4	-	-	TRBJ2-1	CASSLYSNNEQFF	TGTGCCAGCAGTTTATACAGTAACAATGAGCAGTTCTTC
TRBV18	few	TRBD1	TRBJ1-5	CASSQNGQGNQPQHF	TGTGCCAGCTCCCAGAACGGACAGGGGAATCAGCCCCAGCATTTT
TRBV28	-	-	TRBJ1-1	CASSLAGQKIF	TGTGCCAGCAGTTTGGCGGGCCAAAAAATCTTT
TRBV5-1	-	-	TRBJ2-5	CASSLAPPGGGETQYF	TGCGCCAGCAGCTTGGCCCCGCCAGGTGGAGGCGAGACCCAGTACTTC
TRBV27	-	-	TRBJ2-7	CASSSVEQYF	TGTGCCAGCAGTTCGGTCGAGCAGTACTTC
TRBV3-1/TRBV3-2	-	-	TRBJ2-2	CASSQAGLLTGELFF	TGTGCCAGCAGCCAAGCGGGACTCCTTACCGGGGAGCTGTTTTTT
TRBV12-2	-	-	TRBJ1-3	CASRSTFRQKYF	TGTGCAAGTCGCTCTACCTTCCGACAAAAATATTTT
TRBV15	-	-	TRBJ2-7	CATSRYTGSRSYEQYF	TGTGCCACCAGCAGATATACAGGTAGTCGGTCCTACGAGCAGTACTTC
TRBV28	-	-	TRBJ1-5	CASNGRGLRNQPQHF	TGTGCCAGCAATGGGAGGGGACTGCGCAATCAGCCCCAGCATTTT
TRBV27	few	-	TRBJ1-2	CASRSGSYYGYTF	TGTGCCAGCAGGTCCGGGAGCTACTATGGCTACACCTTC
TRBV27	-	TRBD2	TRBJ2-7	CASSPREEGYEQYF	TGTGCCAGCAGTCCCCGGGAGGAGGGGTACGAGCAGTACTTC
TRBV28	-	-	TRBJ2-7	CASSLGGGTYEQYF	TGTGCCAGCAGTTTGGGTGGGGGCACCTACGAGCAGTACTTC
TRBV4-2	-	TRBD2	TRBJ2-5	CASSHDGSGSRKTQYF	TGTGCCAGCAGCCATGATGGGAGCGGGAGTCGGAAGACCCAGTACTTC
TRBV6-1	few	-	TRBJ2-7	CASSEGQNSAYEQYF	TGTGCCAGCAGTGAAGGGCAGAACAGTGCCTACGAGCAGTACTTC
TRBV5-3	-	-	TRBJ2-4	CARSLVSGTKNIQYF	TGTGCCAGAAGCTTGGTTTCAGGGACCAAAAACATTCAGTACTTC
TRBV25-1	-	TRBD2	TRBJ2-1	CASSDPHAGGPSNEQFF	TGTGCCAGCAGTGATCCTCACGCGGGAGGGCCAAGCAATGAGCAGTTCTTC
TRBV13	once	TRBD1	TRBJ2-7	CASSRQGASYEQYF	TGTGCCAGCAGCCGACAGGGGGCCTCCTACGAGCAGTACTTC
TRBV19	-	-	TRBJ2-7	CASSRGDTIEQYF	TGTGCCAGTAGCAGGGGGGACACGATCGAGCAGTACTTC
TRBV6-5	-	-	TRBJ2-7	CASNINYEQYF	TGTGCCAGCAATATTAACTACGAGCAGTACTTC
TRBV6-5	-	TRBD1	TRBJ1-1	CASSYQPIDRATEAFF	TGTGCCAGCAGTTACCAACCCATCGACAGGGCCACTGAAGCTTTCTTT
TRBV14	-	-	TRBJ1-5	CASSQSGNQPQHF	TGTGCCAGCAGCCAATCTGGCAATCAGCCCCAGCATTTT
TRBV28	-	TRBD1	TRBJ1-5	CASIDRGYQPQHF	TGTGCCAGCATCGACAGGGGATATCAGCCCCAGCATTTT
TRBV7-8	-	TRBD2	TRBJ2-7	CASSYIAGIYEQYF	TGTGCCAGCAGCTATATAGCGGGAATCTACGAGCAGTACTTC
TRBV7-2	-	TRBD2	TRBJ2-7	CASSFSTSGIEQYF	TGTGCCAGCAGCTTCTCGACTAGCGGGATCGAGCAGTACTTC
TRBV6-5	-	-	TRBJ1-2	CASSYSWESDGYTF	TGTGCCAGCAGTTACTCATGGGAGTCTGATGGCTACACCTTC
TRBV7-3	-	-	TRBJ1-1	CASSLQGMNTEAFF	TGTGCCAGCAGCCTCCAGGGGATGAACACTGAAGCTTTCTTT
TRBV12-3/TRBV12-4	-	-	TRBJ2-1	CASMENGEQLF	TGTGCCAGCATGGAGAACGGTGAGCAGCTCTTC
TRBV29-1	-	-	TRBJ1-2	CSVEGGGNYGYTF	TGCAGCGTTGAAGGAGGGGGTAACTATGGCTACACCTTC
TRBV5-8	-	TRBD2	TRBJ2-1	CASTRWTSGGRNEQFF	TGTGCCAGCACCAGATGGACTAGCGGAGGCCGGAATGAGCAGTTCTTC
TRBV7-2	-	-	TRBJ2-2	CASSSVAQIGGELFF	TGTGCCAGCAGCTCCGTAGCGCAAATAGGCGGGGAGCTGTTTTTT
TRBV6-6	-	-	TRBJ2-5	CASTSGRETQYF	TGTGCCAGCACGTCAGGGCGGGAGACCCAGTACTTC
TRBV7-2	few	-	TRBJ1-1	CASSEGHLNTEAFF	TGTGCCAGCAGCGAGGGACACTTGAACACTGAAGCTTTCTTT
TRBV4-1	-	TRBD1	TRBJ2-3	CASSQGLTGGKDTQYF	TGCGCCAGCAGCCAAGGTTTGACAGGGGGAAAAGATACGCAGTATTTT
TRBV9	few	-	TRBJ2-1	CASSVAAGHRNEQFF	TGTGCCAGCAGCGTAGCTGCGGGCCATCGGAATGAGCAGTTCTTC
TRBV5-1	-	-	TRBJ2-3	CASRLGPEDTQYF	TGCGCCAGCAGGCTTGGGCCCGAAGATACGCAGTATTTT
TRBV28	once	-	TRBJ1-2	CASSDSFVTYGYTF	TGTGCCAGCAGCGACAGCTTTGTAACGTATGGCTACACCTTC
TRBV15	-	-	TRBJ2-5	CATSRDRGIGETQYF	TGTGCCACCAGCAGAGATCGAGGAATTGGAGAGACCCAGTACTTC
TRBV11-3	few	-	TRBJ2-2	CASSPQFSVNTGELFF	TGTGCCAGCAGCCCCCAGTTCAGTGTGAACACCGGGGAGCTGTTTTTT
TRBV6-2/TRBV6-3	-	-	TRBJ2-1	CASSYSRGSTEQFF	TGTGCCAGCAGTTACTCGAGGGGGAGTACTGAGCAGTTCTTC
TRBV19	-	TRBD1	TRBJ1-5	CASSRGQGFQPQHF	TGTGCCAGTAGCCGAGGACAGGGTTTTCAGCCCCAGCATTTT
TRBV7-2	-	-	TRBJ1-2	CASSMTPDSLYGYTF	TGTGCCAGCAGCATGACCCCCGACAGTCTCTATGGCTACACCTTC
TRBV5-1	once	TRBD1	TRBJ2-1	CASSQGQVFEQFF	TGCGCCAGCAGCCAAGGACAGGTCTTTGAGCAGTTCTTC
TRBV20-1	-	TRBD1	TRBJ1-1	CSASRTGGRSEAFF	TGCAGTGCTAGTAGGACAGGGGGCAGGTCTGAAGCTTTCTTT
TRBV3-1/TRBV3-2	once	TRBD2	TRBJ2-5	CASSQSTSGRAAETQYF	TGTGCCAGCAGCCAGTCGACTAGCGGGAGGGCGGCGGAGACCCAGTACTTC
TRBV5-1	-	-	TRBJ1-2	CASSLAVGGGDGYTF	TGCGCCAGCAGCTTGGCTGTTGGAGGTGGTGATGGCTACACCTTC
TRBV5-6	-	-	TRBJ1-1	CASSLLFGGAGTEAFF	TGTGCCAGCAGCTTGTTATTCGGGGGAGCGGGTACTGAAGCTTTCTTT
TRBV19	few	-	TRBJ2-3	CASSIDSRLDTQYF	TGTGCCAGTAGTATAGATAGTCGCCTCGATACGCAGTATTTT
TRBV19	once	-	TRBJ2-4	CASSRTEVNIQYF	TGTGCCAGTAGTAGGACAGAAGTAAACATTCAGTACTTC
TRBV20-1	-	-	TRBJ2-2	CSASGGGELFF	TGCAGTGCTAGCGGGGGAGGGGAGCTGTTTTTT
TRBV5-1	-	-	TRBJ2-7	CASSLVQGRDLYEQYF	TGCGCCAGCAGCTTGGTCCAGGGAAGGGATCTGTACGAGCAGTACTTC
TRBV27	-	TRBD1	TRBJ2-5	CASRGTGLHQETQYF	TGTGCCAGCAGGGGGACAGGGTTACACCAAGAGACCCAGTACTTC
TRBV3-1/TRBV3-2	-	-	TRBJ2-5	CASSQVMETQYF	TGTGCCAGCAGCCAAGTTATGGAGACCCAGTACTTC
TRBV19	-	TRBD1	TRBJ1-6	CASSPDGQGNSPLHF	TGTGCCAGTAGCCCCGACGGACAGGGTAATTCACCCCTCCACTTT